This entry lists 25 T cell receptor beta chains sequenced from one sample in a study of cytomegalovirus exposure and HLA in healthy donors. A multiplex PCR was run with 60 Vbeta primers and 13 Jbeta primers. Sequencing was performed with immunoSEQ multiplex PCR; in TCRdb, only in-frame clones are kept and a portion is missing. The sample features around 50,000 clones, with about 15% in its top ten. The sequenced material came from PBMCs. These receptors all come from a male donor in good health and CMV-seronegative.

The CDR3 sequence is CASSKALTRAFF. In DNA, the CDR3 is TGTGCCAGCAGCAAAGCGCTGACTAGAGCTTTCTTT. The rearrangement links TRBV21-1 to TRBJ1-1. TRBV21-1 is deemed a pseudogene. CDR3 length: 12 amino acids.

The V gene is TRBV7-9, the J gene TRBJ1-1; D perhaps matches TRBD1 (5 bases). In germline, CDR1 is SEHNR, CDR2 FQNEAQ (reference sequence). The CDR3 length is 14 residues. V lost 6 bases and J lost 4, with 15 bases in between. The DNA of the CDR3 is TGTGCCAGCAGTACCTGGGGAGGGGTCACTGAAGCTTTCTTT. Protein: CASSTWGGVTEAFF.

The gene calls are TRBV4-1 and TRBJ2-5, with 7 bases matching TRBD1. The J call is uncertain, as TRBJ2-7 better fits the DNA end. This CDR3 region has 14 residues. Germline V gene data show CDR1 as MGHRA and CDR2 as YSYEKL. In nucleotides, the CDR3 is TGCGCCAGCAGCGCTTTTACAGGGGAGTACGAGCAGTACTTC. Translation: CASSAFTGEYEQYF.

This sequence joins TRBV5-4 and TRBJ1-3, with a tentative D call TRBD1 (6 bases). Trimming took off 6 bases at V and 0 bases at J, with 16 bases between the two ends. Germline loops: CDR1 SGHNT, CDR2 YYREEE (reference sequence). The CDR3 runs 16 residues. CDR3 protein: CASTTGGPLSGNTIYF. The CDR3, as DNA: TGTGCCAGCACAACCGGGGGGCCGCTCTCTGGAAACACCATATATTTT.

The CDR3 DNA is TGTGCCAGCAGTGGGATCACAGGGAGCTCCTATAATTCACCCCTCCACTTT. Protein: CASSGITGSSYNSPLHF. The chain couples TRBV6-4 to TRBJ1-6; TRBD1 is a possible D gene (6 bases). The CDR3 loop spans 17 amino acids. Trimming stripped 4 bases from V and 0 bases from J, with 13 bases between. Germline assignment: CDR1 MRHNA and CDR2 SNTAGT.

The chain is built from TRBV25-1 and TRBJ1-1; D gene uncertain. Trimming removed 0 bases from V and 5 bases from J, with 13 bases in between. This CDR3 has 15 residues. Germline V gene data show CDR1 as MGHDK and CDR2 as SYGVNS. The CDR3 DNA reads as TGTGCCAGCAGTGAATATGGGGTCGGGAGGACTGAAGCTTTCTTT. Amino acids: CASSEYGVGRTEAFF. Supplemented by reference TRBV25-1 and TRBJ1-1, the full variable domain reads EADIYQTPRYLVIGTGKKITLECSQTMGHDKMYWYQQDPGMELHLIHYSYGVNSTEKGDLSSESTVSRIRTEHFPLTLESARPSHTSQYLCASSEYGVGRTEAFFGQGTRLTVV.

The rearrangement joins TRBV9 to TRBJ2-1; a possible D gene is TRBD1 (6 bases). CDR3 length: 16 residues. Between the trimmed V and J ends, which lost 4 bases and 2 bases, there was a span of 16 bases. Per the germline V gene, CDR1 is SGDLS and CDR2 is YYNGEE. CDR3: CASSPRQGIPYNEQFF. The CDR3 DNA sequence: TGTGCCAGCAGCCCCCGGCAGGGGATACCCTACAATGAGCAGTTCTTC.

The V and J genes are TRBV4-1 and TRBJ2-7; 10 bases are a match to TRBD1. J was trimmed by 4 bases and V by 3 bases; bases with no gene match: 12. The CDR3 has 17 residues. The germline V gene has CDR1 MGHRA and CDR2 YSYEKL. The DNA for the CDR3 is TGCGCCAGCAGCCACCGCGCGGCGGGGACAGGGGTGTACGAGCAGTACTTC. This encodes CASSHRAAGTGVYEQYF.

CDR3 in amino acids: CASSRDRVGYTF. In nucleotides, the CDR3 is TGTGCCAGCAGCCGCGACAGGGTTGGCTACACCTTC. This rearrangement joins TRBV7-2 to TRBJ1-2; 7 bases map to TRBD1. The germline V gene encodes CDR1 SGHTA and CDR2 FQGNSA. J was trimmed by 7 bases and V by 5 bases; bases with no gene match: 4. The CDR3 runs 12 residues.

This rearrangement joins TRBV30 to TRBJ1-4, with 7 bases identical to TRBD1. The germline gives CDR1 GTSNPN, CDR2 SVGIG (reference sequence). The V gene end was trimmed by 2 bases and the J gene end by 8 bases; junction bases not matched to a gene: 5. The CDR3 has 13 amino acids. The DNA for the CDR3 is TGTGCCTGGAGTTCAGGGGGGAAAGAAAAACTGTTTTTT. Protein sequence: CAWSSGGKEKLFF.

The chain recombines TRBV6-1 with TRBJ2-7, with D possibly being TRBD1 (6 bases). Germline lookup yields CDR1 MNHNS and CDR2 SASEGT. The V and J ends lost 1 base and 6 bases respectively, with 10 bases between them. The CDR3 length is 13 residues. The CDR3: CASSEVLQGEQYF. The CDR3 region has the DNA TGTGCCAGCAGTGAAGTGTTACAGGGCGAGCAGTACTTC.

This chain joins TRBV7-2 and TRBJ1-2; D is unclear. The CDR3 consists of 14 residues. V dropped 1 base and J dropped 3 bases, with 9 bases sitting between them. CDR1 and CDR2 (germline): SGHTA, FQGNSA. The CDR3 sequence: CASSLVVPDYGYTF. The CDR3 DNA reads TGTGCCAGCAGCTTAGTGGTCCCAGACTATGGCTACACCTTC.

This rearrangement joins TRBV7-3 to TRBJ1-6; D is unresolved. The germline CDR1 and CDR2 sequences are SGHTA and FQGTGA. The V end was cut by 2 bases, the J end by 7 bases, with 3 bases between. The CDR3 consists of 12 residues. CDR3 DNA sequence: TGTGCCAGCAGCTTACCAAATTCACCCCTCCACTTT. This sequence encodes CASSLPNSPLHF.

The rearrangement joins TRBV19 to TRBJ2-7, with D possibly matching TRBD1 (5 bases). V was shortened by 3 bases and J by 3 bases, with 18 bases between the two germline ends. The germline CDR1 and CDR2 sequences are LNHDA and SQIVND (reference sequence). This CDR3 is built from 16 residues. The CDR3 is CASSIWLDNGLYEQYF. The CDR3 DNA sequence: TGTGCCAGTAGTATTTGGTTGGACAACGGTCTCTACGAGCAGTACTTC.

The genes are TRBV5-3 and TRBJ2-1, with TRBD1 matching over 10 bases. TRBV5-3 belongs to the ORF category, with a function that is uncertain. V trimming: 4 bases; J trimming: 9 bases; junction bases outside the gene matches: 7. CDR3 length: 14 amino acids. Here the CDR3 reads CARSRRQGAGEQFF. The CDR3 DNA reads as TGTGCCAGAAGCAGGCGACAGGGGGCAGGTGAGCAGTTCTTC.

The chain recombines TRBV30 with TRBJ1-4; 9 bases align to TRBD1. The CDR3 contains 13 residues. Trimming at V came to 5 bases and at J to 7 bases, leaving 5 bases not matched to a gene. In germline, CDR1 is GTSNPN, CDR2 SVGIG (reference sequence). The CDR3 nucleotides are TGTGCCTGGCGACAGGGGGGGGTTGAAAAACTGTTTTTT. Translation gives CAWRQGGVEKLFF.

The rearrangement links TRBV5-6 to TRBJ1-2, with 7 bases lining up with TRBD1. V gave up 3 bases and J gave up 6 bases; unmatched junction bases: 8. The CDR3 spans 14 residues. Germline V lookup: CDR1 SGHDT, CDR2 YYEEEE. The CDR3 nucleotides read TGTGCCAGCAGCTCCCCGACAGGGCAAGATGGCTACACCTTC. Its translation is CASSSPTGQDGYTF.

The rearrangement uses TRBV6-5 and TRBJ2-5; a weak D match, TRBD2 (5 bases). This CDR3 region has 14 residues. The germline CDR1 and CDR2 sequences are MNHEY and SVGAGI. With 10 bases removed from V and 5 bases from J, the gap between germline ends came to 20 bases. The CDR3 sequence is CANLPRRVGETQYF. CDR3 DNA: TGTGCCAATCTACCTAGGCGGGTGGGCGAGACCCAGTACTTC.

The V and J genes are TRBV19 and TRBJ1-6; 10 bases match TRBD1. The CDR3 sequence is 16 residues long. Germline CDR1 is LNHDA and CDR2 is SQIVND (reference sequence). V gave up 0 bases and J gave up 7 bases; unmatched junction bases: 3. The chain's CDR3 is CASSIDSGQGNSPLHF. CDR3 DNA sequence: TGTGCCAGTAGTATAGATTCGGGACAGGGGAATTCACCCCTCCACTTT. Supplemented by reference TRBV19 and TRBJ1-6, the full variable domain reads DGGITQSPKYLFRKEGQNVTLSCEQNLNHDAMYWYRQDPGQGLRLIYYSQIVNDFQKGDIAEGYSVSREKKESFPLTVTSAQKNPTAFYLCASSIDSGQGNSPLHFGNGTRLTVT.

The rearrangement joins TRBV7-2 to TRBJ1-5, with no clear D. Germline lookup yields CDR1 SGHTA and CDR2 FQGNSA. The germline V and J ends were trimmed by 4 bases and 1 base, with 5 bases remaining between them. The CDR3 covers 13 residues. CDR3 in DNA: TGTGCCAGCAGCTCCAGGAGCAATCAGCCCCAGCATTTT. Its protein is CASSSRSNQPQHF.

The chain combines TRBV7-9 with TRBJ2-7; D is perhaps TRBD1 (5 bases). The CDR3 length is 15 residues. The germline V gene encodes CDR1 SEHNR and CDR2 FQNEAQ (reference sequence). V was cut by 1 base and J by 5 bases, with 15 bases left in between. CDR3 bases: TGTGCCAGCAGCTTAGGACAGTATGGTTCCAACGAGCAGTACTTC. Translating it yields CASSLGQYGSNEQYF.

This sequence joins TRBV7-9 and TRBJ1-1; D unclear. V lost 7 bases and J 1 base, leaving 10 bases between the germline ends. CDR1 is SEHNR and CDR2 is FQNEAQ in the germline V gene (reference sequence). This CDR3 region has 13 residues. The CDR3 loop reads CASNLRGNTEAFF. The CDR3 DNA follows: TGTGCCAGCAACCTCAGAGGGAACACTGAAGCTTTCTTT. The whole variable domain, remainder taken from reference TRBV7-9 and TRBJ1-1, is DTGVSQNPRHKITKRGQNVTFRCDPISEHNRLYWYRQTLGQGPEFLTYFQNEAQLEKSRLLSDRFSAERPKGSFSTLEIQRTEQGDSAMYLCASNLRGNTEAFFGQGTRLTVV.

The V and J genes are TRBV6-5 and TRBJ2-2, with D unresolved. Per the germline V gene, CDR1 is MNHEY and CDR2 is SVGAGI. V was cut by 2 bases and J by 9 bases, with 4 bases left in between. The CDR3 runs 11 residues. The CDR3 nucleotides are TGTGCCAGCAGTTACAAGCGGGAGCTGTTTTTT. It is translated as CASSYKRELFF.

The chain recombines TRBV2 with TRBJ2-7, with 7 bases lining up with TRBD1. The CDR3 is 17 residues long. The J segment lost 1 base and the V segment lost 4 bases, leaving 13 bases of the junction unmatched. The germline CDR1 and CDR2 sequences are SNHLY and FYNNEI. Written as DNA, the CDR3 is TGTGCCAGCAGTGGACAGGGTAAATCTTTCGAGTCCTACGAGCAGTACTTC. Amino acids: CASSGQGKSFESYEQYF.

The gene calls are TRBV11-2 and TRBJ1-1; D ambiguous. V shed 1 base and J shed 6 bases, with 9 bases lying between them. This CDR3 is built from 13 residues. Germline V gene sequence: CDR1 SGHAT, CDR2 FQNNGV. The CDR3 loop reads CASSLGSLAEAFF. The CDR3 DNA reads TGTGCCAGCAGCTTAGGGTCTTTAGCTGAAGCTTTCTTT.